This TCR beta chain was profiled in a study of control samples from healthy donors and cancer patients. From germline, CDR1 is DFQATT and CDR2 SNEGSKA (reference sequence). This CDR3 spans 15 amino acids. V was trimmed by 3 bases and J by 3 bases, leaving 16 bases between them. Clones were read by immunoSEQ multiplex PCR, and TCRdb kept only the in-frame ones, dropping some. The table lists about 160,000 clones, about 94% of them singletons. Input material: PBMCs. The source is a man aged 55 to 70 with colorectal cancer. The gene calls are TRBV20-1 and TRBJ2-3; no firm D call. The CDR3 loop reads CSASKGWGRTDTQYF. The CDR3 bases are TGCAGTGCTAGTAAAGGGTGGGGAAGGACAGATACGCAGTATTTT.